This TCR beta chain emerged from a study of cytomegalovirus exposure and HLA in healthy donors. Looking at the study overall: In terms of ancestry, the Caucasian-associated cluster contained about four fifths of the roughly 400 genotyped donors. Study outcomes and limitations: Analysis performed later showed TCR beta chains linked to HLA being more clonally expanded than equally common others. TCR beta chains numbering under 200 were designated cytomegalovirus-associated.

Donors likely had unrecorded immune exposures despite being nominally healthy when sampled. This clone was seen only a few times. Antigen: not known. The primer mix had 60 Vbeta and 13 Jbeta primers. Sequencing was performed with immunoSEQ multiplex PCR; in TCRdb, only in-frame clones are kept and a portion is missing. The table records some 150,000 clones, 70% to 80% of them present only once. Sequencing was done on a sample of PBMCs. The receptor was derived from a man aged 35 to 55 in good health and CMV-seronegative.

The CDR3 DNA reads TGTGCCAGCAGCTCCATAGGGGCCGGGGGAGAGACCCAGTACTTC. Translated: CASSSIGAGGETQYF. This rearrangement joins TRBV5-6 to TRBJ2-5; perhaps TRBD2 as D (6 bases). CDR1 is SGHDT and CDR2 is YYEEEE in the germline V gene. Trimming pared 3 bases from V and 4 bases from J, leaving 16 bases between. The CDR3 has 15 amino acids.